The source of this T cell receptor (beta chain) is a study of cytomegalovirus exposure and HLA in healthy donors (dated 2017 in TCRdb). As for the study more broadly: According to an earlier analysis of a few hundred of the donors, roughly 180 million T cells yielded 95 million to 140 million unique TCR beta sequences and 250 to 350 Gb of sequence data. In an earlier analysis of 587 of the donors, high-throughput TCR beta sequencing was used to judge whether each TCR beta V gene segment behaved as functional or pseudogenic. Typing coverage differed by locus: A, B, C, DRB1 and DQB1 were typed in roughly 629-630 donors, DQA1 in 522, DPA1 in over 600, and DPB1 in approximately 450. The study aimed to test whether cataloging public T cell receptors could reveal signatures of past pathogen exposure. The study profiled the T cell repertoires of fewer than 850 subjects by immunosequencing and related them to cytomegalovirus serostatus. To study patterns of TCR occurrence, a later analysis re-analyzed previously published TCR beta repertoires from more than 550 donors and added high-resolution HLA genotyping. The genetic ancestry cluster associated with self-reported Caucasian donors included about four fifths of the roughly 360 genotyped donors. Genome-wide SNP genotypes for about 65% of the roughly 700 donors were used in a later genetic analysis, which treated that subset as a discovery cohort. HLA typing covered class I and class II loci at four-digit resolution. Donor age, sex, ethnicity and CMV serostatus were compiled together with the repertoire data. Five DR-DQ haplotypes were handled as single units for association and clustering, since linkage in the cohort was strong. Every discovery cohort repertoire had been produced on one sequencing platform. A separate validation cohort of 100 to 150 different subjects was used in addition to the roughly 670-subject first cohort. To predict cytomegalovirus infection status, the study combined high-throughput TCR immunosequencing, statistical association of individual TCRs with disease status, and machine learning. Among roughly 400 genotyped donors of the cohort, an average of approximately 220,000 unique TCR beta nucleotide sequences was sequenced per donor, of which roughly 17% were non-productive. Rather than drawing on any new phenotypic data, the later analysis identified candidate immune exposures from TCR beta sequences and the way those sequences occurred across donors. About 330 gigabases of sequencing data and 91 million or so unique TCR sequences made up an early release that covered several hundred HLA-typed donors.

Receptor amplification or capture employed the immunoSEQ multiplex PCR assay. For the multiplex PCR, a mixture combining 60 forward primers for TCR Vbeta segments and 13 reverse primers for TCR Jbeta segments was used. The CDR3 region of rearranged TCR beta genes was amplified from genomic DNA by a multiplex PCR assay. Amplified TCR beta libraries were sequenced as 87-base-pair reads on the Illumina HiSeq System. The study's own analysis went as follows. A later analysis counted 65 million to 90 million unique TCR beta chains across the 690 or so repertoires, and 9 million to 14 million of these chains were shared by at least two donors. A nearest-neighbor algorithm error-corrected the raw reads and collapsed the reads into unique sequences, merging closely related sequences to remove PCR and sequencing errors. CDR3 sequences were aligned to IMGT reference sequences to assign V, D and J gene segments. For a sequence to be retained, at least a six-nucleotide match to both a V gene segment and a J gene segment was required. A rearrangement was called productive if the CDR3 had no stop codons and remained in frame with V and J, and every other rearrangement was called non-productive. CDR3 was defined according to IMGT convention as the region running from the second conserved V-encoded cysteine to the conserved J-encoded phenylalanine. The earlier analysis of approximately 590 of the donors excluded any sequence lacking an unambiguous match to a single V gene segment. In an earlier analysis of 587 of the donors, V segments were called functional above 56.7% productive rearrangements and were called segregating when the between-donor standard deviation exceeded 5%. A statistical classification framework was built to diagnose cytomegalovirus status from the catalog of TCR beta chain sequences. In a later analysis, TCR nucleotide sequences were compared against IMGT/GENE-DB human TR gene sequences so that V and J genes could be assigned. A later analysis assigned CDR3 sequences and most-parsimonious VDJ recombination scenarios with the TCRdist pipeline. In a later analysis, each TCR beta chain was defined by its CDR3 amino acid sequence together with its V-gene family, and reads lacking a unique V-gene family were excluded. A later analysis removed 500 to 650 highly shared, low-generation-probability nucleotide sequences to deal with suspected cross-contamination and a sequencing artifact. In a later analysis, a clonal expansion index for each public chain was calculated from normalized within-repertoire ranks of inferred template counts. A later analysis computed generation probabilities with a VDJ recombination model fitted to out-of-frame rearrangements, and checked the results against IGoR. Hypergeometric tests were used in a later analysis to score TCR-TCR, TCR-HLA and TCR-CMV co-occurrence, with a repertoire-size bias correction applied to the TCR pairs. In a later analysis, false discovery rates were estimated by permuting HLA or CMV assignments 20 times. A later analysis grouped co-occurring TCRs with DBSCAN, adding TCRdist sequence similarity when clustering within HLA-allele-positive subsets. Repertoires with fewer than 30,000 or more than 120,000 public chains, plus five repertoires with anomalous nucleotide sharing, were excluded from co-occurrence clustering. Held by TCRdb, this immuneACCESS table contains in-frame sequences only and omits some clones. Under half of the omission traces to an unresolved V gene where checked; the cause of the rest is unknown. V, J and clone size are taken as reported in that table, and D and trimming were inferred from the DNA itself. In this sample's table one finds 95,000 to 150,000 clones. Of the sample, 2.2% is held by the ten largest clones.

Based on the germline V gene (reference sequence), the CDR1 and CDR2 sequences are SEHNR and FQNEAQ. V loses 4 bases of germline sequence and J loses 1 base, and the interval between the two ends is 10 bases. The CDR3 sequence holds 14 residues, the cysteine and phenylalanine included. Only CDR3 DNA is held: 42 bases, read in frame from base 1. With respect to this clone: This clone's antigen is unknown.

The cohort was made up of 666 healthy bone marrow donors. Cohort members were all nominally healthy when sampled, although unrecorded immune exposures were likely present. The donor tested CMV seronegative, placing the donor among the 350 to 400 seronegative members of the cohort. A peripheral blood sample was provided by each donor, and peripheral blood mononuclear cells were used for TCR beta sequencing. Genomic DNA extraction from the blood cell samples was performed with the Qiagen DNeasy Blood Extraction Kit. Results and caveats for the whole study, not just this receptor: In this cohort, only TCR beta chains were sequenced, and detectable features were limited by the absence of alpha or paired-chain data. Correlated functional status among segregating V segments might reflect linkage disequilibrium, but an unknown experimental factor could not be ruled out. According to a later analysis, most CMV-associated TCR beta chains appeared to be HLA-restricted, and the HLA associations seemed to be driven largely by CMV exposure. Because counts were too low, more than 15 rarely observed V segments, including chromosome 9 orphons, were left out of the earlier analysis of about 620 of the donors. In a later genetic analysis, a missense DCLRE1C variant was associated with V-gene and J-gene trimming of TCR beta chains, and the association was replicated in an independent cohort. It was suggested by the authors that the approach could potentially be generalized to other disease states and immunological phenotypes. The classifier was reported to diagnose cytomegalovirus status with high specificity and sensitivity in both the original and validation cohorts. Assigning TCR associations to individual alleles was difficult when HLA alleles, especially DR and DQ, strongly co-occurred. A cluster of highly shared sequence variants was judged likely to be a technical artifact of the sequencing pipeline. Broadly in line with IMGT annotations, most TCR beta V segments showed up in productive rearrangements about 87% or about 30% of the time in an earlier analysis of several hundred of the donors. A further reported finding was that TCR beta sequences accurately predicted the HLA-A and HLA-B alleles for most subjects in the first cohort. Specific HLA alleles were associated with 16,951 TCR beta sequences at a false discovery rate of 0.05 in a later analysis. In a later analysis, several top co-occurrence clusters were reported to appear linked to parvovirus B19, influenza, CMV and Epstein-Barr virus. According to a later analysis, TCR association rates differed among HLA loci, with DRB1 alleles showing the most associated TCRs and HLA-C alleles showing the fewest. The 87-base-pair reads could not distinguish some IMGT-functional V segments, including TRBV6-2 and TRBV6-3, so those segments were excluded. Sequencing depth was assumed to be roughly uniform across donors in the presence/absence analyses, though that assumption may not hold. The only immune exposure information available for the cohort was CMV serostatus. In vitro tests confirmed that a few of the cytomegalovirus-associated TCR beta chains recognize cytomegalovirus antigens. In a later analysis, HLA-associated TCR beta chains showed more clonal expansion and lower generation probabilities than non-associated chains that were equally common. According to a later genetic analysis, donors in an Asian-associated ancestry cluster had fewer N-insertions in productive TCRs than the roughly 700-donor mean. The study listed 170 or so TCR beta chains as associated with cytomegalovirus. Because HLA typing was missing for some donors at each locus, association tests included only the typed subset. While some public TCRs were present in many individuals, most TCR sequences turned up only very rarely across donors.

The specimen sequenced was PBMCs. In this chain, TRBV7-9 is recombined with TRBJ1-1; the D gene identity is not certain. This TCR was sampled from a man aged 40-49 years in good health and CMV-seronegative. The CDR3 region has the sequence CASSSPNTNTEAFF. The DNA reads as follows: TGTGCCAGCAGCTCCCCCAACACGAACACTGAAGCTTTCTTT.